This T cell receptor beta chain was profiled in a study of control samples from healthy donors and cancer patients. Generated by immunoSEQ multiplex PCR, the TCRdb table keeps only in-frame clones and is missing some. The sample has approximately 140,000 clones, 90% to 95% seen once; the top ten hold 13%. Germline lookup yields CDR1 SGDLS and CDR2 YYNGEE. J lost 4 bases, V lost 3 bases, and 7 bases had no gene match. There are 15 residues in the CDR3. The clonotype originates from a man aged 40-50 years in good health. The sequenced sample was blood. V usage is TRBV9 and J usage is TRBJ2-1; the match to TRBD1 covers 7 bases. For the CDR3, the DNA is TGTGCCAGCAGCGCACCGGGACAGCCTTACAATGAGCAGTTCTTC. As protein: CASSAPGQPYNEQFF.